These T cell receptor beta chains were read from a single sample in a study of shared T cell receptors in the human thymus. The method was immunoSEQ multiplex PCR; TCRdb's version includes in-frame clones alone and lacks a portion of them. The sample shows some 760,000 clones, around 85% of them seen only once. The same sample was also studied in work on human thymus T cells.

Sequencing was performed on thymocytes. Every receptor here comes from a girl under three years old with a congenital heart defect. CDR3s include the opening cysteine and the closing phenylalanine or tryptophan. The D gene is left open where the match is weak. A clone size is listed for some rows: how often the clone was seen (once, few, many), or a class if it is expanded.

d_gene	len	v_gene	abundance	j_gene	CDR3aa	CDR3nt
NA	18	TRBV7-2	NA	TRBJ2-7	CASSLTRVGLRGYHEQYF	TGTGCCAGCAGCTTAACCCGGGTCGGGTTGCGGGGATACCACGAGCAGTACTTC
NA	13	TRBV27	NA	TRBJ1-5	CASSLGENQPQHF	TGTGCCAGCAGTTTAGGGGAGAATCAGCCCCAGCATTTT
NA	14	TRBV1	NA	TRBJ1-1	CTSKSRDRNTEAFF	TGCACCAGCAAGTCTCGTGACAGGAACACTGAAGCTTTCTTT
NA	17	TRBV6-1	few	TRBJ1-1	CASSDSLALTKNTEAFF	TGTGCCAGCAGTGATTCTCTCGCCCTTACAAAGAACACTGAAGCTTTCTTT
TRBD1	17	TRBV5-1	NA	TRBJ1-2	CASSQLGQVLSLYGYTF	TGCGCCAGCAGCCAATTAGGACAGGTTTTAAGCTTGTATGGCTACACCTTC
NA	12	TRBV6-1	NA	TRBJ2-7	CASSDRPYEQYF	TGTGCCAGCAGTGACAGGCCCTACGAGCAGTACTTC
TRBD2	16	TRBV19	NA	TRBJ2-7	CASSIQMGVGLTEQYF	TGTGCCAGTAGTATCCAAATGGGGGTGGGACTAACCGAGCAGTACTTC
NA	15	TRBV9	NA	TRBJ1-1	CASTPIATGNTEAFF	TGTGCCAGCACCCCAATCGCGACAGGGAACACTGAAGCTTTCTTT
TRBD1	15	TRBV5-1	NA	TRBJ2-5	CASTRDRGLQETQYF	TGCGCCAGCACCCGGGACAGGGGCCTCCAAGAGACCCAGTACTTC
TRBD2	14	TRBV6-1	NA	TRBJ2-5	CASSVAGGRETQYF	TGTGCCAGCAGTGTAGCGGGGGGGAGAGAGACCCAGTACTTC
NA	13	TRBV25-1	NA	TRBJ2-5	CASCRSGEGTQYF	TGTGCCAGCTGTCGTTCGGGGGAAGGGACCCAGTACTTC
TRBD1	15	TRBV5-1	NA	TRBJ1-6	CASSSPGTGDAPLHF	TGCGCCAGCAGCTCCCCCGGGACAGGAGATGCACCCCTCCACTTT
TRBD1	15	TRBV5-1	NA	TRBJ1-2	CASGSSYRGGYGYTF	TGCGCCAGCGGGTCCTCCTACAGGGGGGGCTATGGCTACACCTTC
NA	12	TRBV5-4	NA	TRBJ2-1	CASSETGYEQFF	TGTGCCAGCAGCGAAACAGGGTACGAGCAGTTCTTC
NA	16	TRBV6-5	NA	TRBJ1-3	CASSYSGGDSGNTIYF	TGTGCCAGCAGTTACTCGGGGGGAGACTCTGGAAACACCATATATTTT
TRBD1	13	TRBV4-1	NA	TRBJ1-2	CASSRQGGYGYTF	TGCGCCAGCAGCCGACAGGGAGGCTATGGCTACACCTTC
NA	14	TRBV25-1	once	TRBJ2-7	CASSLGTKNSEQYF	TGTGCCAGCAGCCTCGGGACAAAAAATAGCGAGCAGTACTTC
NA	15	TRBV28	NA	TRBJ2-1	CASSFDRRSYNEQFF	TGTGCCAGCAGTTTCGACAGGCGTTCCTACAATGAGCAGTTCTTC
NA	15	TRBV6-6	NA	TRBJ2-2	CAVLLDRTNTGELFF	TGTGCCGTGCTGCTCGACAGAACGAACACCGGGGAGCTGTTTTTT
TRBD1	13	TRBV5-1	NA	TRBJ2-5	CASSRGQQETQYF	TGCGCCAGCAGCAGGGGACAGCAAGAGACCCAGTACTTC
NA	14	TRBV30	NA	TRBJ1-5	CAWSVRGQNQPQHF	TGTGCCTGGAGTGTACGAGGTCAAAATCAGCCCCAGCATTTT
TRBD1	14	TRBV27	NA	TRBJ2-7	CASSLWGQTYEQYF	TGTGCCAGCAGTTTATGGGGACAGACCTACGAGCAGTACTTC
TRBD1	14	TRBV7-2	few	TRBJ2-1	CASSTGTGDNEQFF	TGTGCCAGCAGCACAGGGACAGGGGACAATGAGCAGTTCTTC
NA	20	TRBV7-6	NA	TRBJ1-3	CASSPGLEGPNVLSGNTIYF	TGTGCCAGCAGCCCTGGACTTGAGGGCCCGAACGTTCTCTCTGGAAACACCATATATTTT
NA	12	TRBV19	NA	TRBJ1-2	CASTDRGTGYTF	TGTGCCAGCACTGACCGGGGAACTGGCTACACCTTC
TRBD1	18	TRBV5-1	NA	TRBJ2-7	CASSSRTGAPKSSYEQYF	TGCGCCAGCAGCTCCCGGACAGGGGCTCCCAAGAGCTCCTACGAGCAGTACTTC
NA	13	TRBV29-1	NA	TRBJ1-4	CSVGVPTNEKLFF	TGCAGCGTTGGAGTACCAACTAATGAAAAACTGTTTTTT
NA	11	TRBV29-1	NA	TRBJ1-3	CSVAQGNTIYF	TGCAGCGTTGCCCAGGGGAACACCATATATTTT
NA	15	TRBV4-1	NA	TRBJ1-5	CASSGGESTFGPQHF	TGCGCCAGCAGCGGAGGCGAGAGTACATTTGGGCCCCAGCATTTT
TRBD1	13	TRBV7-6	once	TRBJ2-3	CASSYRGRDTQYF	TGTGCCAGCAGTTATAGGGGGCGAGATACGCAGTATTTT
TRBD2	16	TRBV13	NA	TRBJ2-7	CASSGPLAGGPYEQYF	TGTGCCAGCAGCGGACCGCTAGCGGGGGGGCCGTACGAGCAGTACTTC
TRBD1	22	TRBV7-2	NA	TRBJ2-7	CASSLAFGLPTEGQVVSYEQYF	TGTGCCAGCAGCTTAGCGTTCGGTCTCCCCACAGAGGGACAGGTTGTCTCCTACGAGCAGTACTTC
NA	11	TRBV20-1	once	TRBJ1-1	CSATGAYEAFF	TGCAGTGCTACCGGTGCCTATGAAGCTTTCTTT
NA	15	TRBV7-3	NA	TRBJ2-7	CASSFHRVRRYEQYF	TGTGCCAGCAGCTTTCACAGGGTCAGGCGCTACGAGCAGTACTTC
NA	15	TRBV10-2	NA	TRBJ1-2	CASSPVGGEGYGYTF	TGCGCCAGCAGCCCCGTTGGAGGGGAGGGCTATGGCTACACCTTC
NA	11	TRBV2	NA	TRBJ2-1	CASSGYNEQFF	TGTGCCAGCTCAGGCTACAATGAGCAGTTCTTC
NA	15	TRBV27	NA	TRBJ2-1	CASSGVRRAYNEQFF	TGTGCCAGCTCCGGGGTCAGGAGAGCCTACAATGAGCAGTTCTTC
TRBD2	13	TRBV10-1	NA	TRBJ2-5	CASTGLVGETQYF	TGCGCCAGTACCGGACTAGTCGGCGAGACCCAGTACTTC
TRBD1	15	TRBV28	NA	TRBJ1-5	CASSPTGGQNQPQHF	TGTGCCAGCAGCCCGACAGGGGGCCAAAATCAGCCCCAGCATTTT
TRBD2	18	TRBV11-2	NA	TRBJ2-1	CASSEIAGGPSSYNEQFF	TGTGCCAGCAGCGAAATAGCGGGAGGGCCGTCATCCTACAATGAGCAGTTCTTC
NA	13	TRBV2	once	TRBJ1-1	CARRKNRDTEAFF	TGTGCCAGAAGGAAAAACAGGGACACTGAAGCTTTCTTT
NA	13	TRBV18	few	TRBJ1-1	CASSRVAGTEAFF	TGTGCCAGCTCACGGGTAGCGGGCACTGAAGCTTTCTTT
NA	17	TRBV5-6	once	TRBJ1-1	CASSLAGGSDVNTEAFF	TGTGCCAGCAGCTTGGCCGGAGGGTCGGACGTGAACACTGAAGCTTTCTTT
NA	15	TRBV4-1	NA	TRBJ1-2	CASSQVSGEHYGYTF	TGCGCCAGCAGCCAAGTATCGGGGGAGCACTATGGCTACACCTTC
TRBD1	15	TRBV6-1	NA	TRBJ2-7	CASSDSGTGCPEQYF	TGTGCCAGCAGTGACTCCGGGACAGGATGCCCCGAGCAGTACTTC
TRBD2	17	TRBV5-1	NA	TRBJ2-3	CASSLVLAGGGTDTQYF	TGCGCCAGCAGCTTGGTTCTAGCGGGGGGCGGCACAGATACGCAGTATTTT
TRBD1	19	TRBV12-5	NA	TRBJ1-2	CASGLSPWTGESSDYGYTF	TGTGCTAGTGGTTTGTCTCCATGGACAGGGGAAAGTTCGGACTATGGCTACACCTTC
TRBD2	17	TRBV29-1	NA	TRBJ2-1	CSVEPGTSGGQWNEQFF	TGCAGCGTTGAACCCGGGACTAGCGGGGGCCAATGGAATGAGCAGTTCTTC
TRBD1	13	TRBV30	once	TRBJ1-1	CAWDRGLNTEAFF	TGTGCCTGGGACAGGGGGTTGAACACTGAAGCTTTCTTT
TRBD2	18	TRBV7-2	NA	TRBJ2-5	CASSLSVTGTSGKETQYF	TGTGCCAGCAGCTTATCGGTAACCGGGACTAGCGGAAAAGAGACCCAGTACTTC
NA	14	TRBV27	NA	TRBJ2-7	CASRRAGRTYEQYF	TGTGCCAGCAGACGAGCAGGGCGCACCTACGAGCAGTACTTC
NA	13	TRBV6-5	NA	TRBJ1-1	CATSIGGGSEAFF	TGTGCCACTTCAATAGGGGGGGGCTCTGAAGCTTTCTTT